This TCR beta chain was retrieved from a study of CD8 T cells in ankylosing spondylitis. Study-wide findings and caveats: Researchers reportedly found disease-linked clones significantly enriched in matched ankylosing spondylitis synovial fluid. There was a TCR beta motif, made of several highly homologous variants, that appeared characteristic of ankylosing spondylitis blood. As for the disease-linked clones, they showed a CD8+ phenotype and occurred at relatively low frequencies in peripheral blood.

As to this clonotype: Its antigen is still unknown.

MiXCR, applied by TCRdb to the 5' RACE reads, yields one record per CDR3 protein. The sample lists roughly 150,000 distinct CDR3 sequences, under 35% occurring once. This CDR3 has 15 amino acids. Trimming took off 5 bases at V and 5 bases at J, with 18 bases between the two ends. Germline loops: CDR1 LNHDA, CDR2 SQIVND (reference sequence). The TCR sequence derives from a male donor with ankylosing spondylitis. The chain links TRBV19 to TRBJ2-5, with D maybe TRBD2 (5 bases). The source material was synovial fluid, either unsorted or a sorted T cell fraction (not recorded which). The CDR3: CASSGLSPGSETQYF. As DNA, the CDR3 is TGTGCCAGTAGTGGACTGTCCCCCGGTAGCGAGACCCAGTACTTC. Full variable domain (outside the CDR3, taken from reference TRBV19 and TRBJ2-5): DGGITQSPKYLFRKEGQNVTLSCEQNLNHDAMYWYRQDPGQGLRLIYYSQIVNDFQKGDIAEGYSVSREKKESFPLTVTSAQKNPTAFYLCASSGLSPGSETQYFGPGTRLLVL.